Each of the 25 T cell receptor beta chains below was sequenced from the same sample in a study of spatial heterogeneity in lung cancer. Overall study findings and caveats: Expanded intratumoral alpha and beta TCR counts tracked tumor mutation counts.

Their specific antigens are unknown. A single record per CDR3 protein comes from TCRdb applying MiXCR to the 5' RACE reads. The sample shows about 23,000 distinct CDR3 sequences, around 4.8% of them seen only once. Time point of the sample: sample taken at primary tumor resection. The starting material was lung tumor tissue, obtained at surgery. The receptors derive from a male donor with early-stage non-small cell lung cancer.

This clonotype was counted ten times or more. The chain combines TRBV6-2 or TRBV6-3 with TRBJ2-1, with D possibly TRBD2 on 6 matching bases. There are 11 residues in the CDR3. Germline V CDR1 and CDR2: MNHEY, SVGEGT. Trimming cost V 7 bases and J 10 bases, with 11 bases left between them. CDR3 DNA: TGTGCCAGCATATCAGCGGGCGAGCAGTTCTTC. Its translation is CASISAGEQFF.

This clonotype showed up many times. This chain uses TRBV27 with TRBJ2-7, with 10 bases aligning to TRBD1. CDR3 size: 15 residues. Germline CDR1 MNHEY, CDR2 SMNVEV (reference sequence). V gave up 2 bases and J gave up 3 bases; unmatched junction bases: 4. CDR3 in amino acids: CASSLRDRGLYEQYF. The CDR3 nucleotides read TGTGCCAGCAGTTTAAGGGACAGGGGACTCTACGAGCAGTACTTC.

This clonotype has a handful of counts. The chain links TRBV7-2 to TRBJ2-6, with D unresolved. This CDR3 has 17 residues. Between the trimmed V and J ends, which lost 5 bases and 0 bases, there was a span of 14 bases. Germline lookup yields CDR1 SGHTA and CDR2 FQGNSA. Here the CDR3 DNA reads TGTGCCAGCAGCCCCGCCGGCAGCCACTCTGGGGCCAACGTCCTGACTTTC. Residues: CASSPAGSHSGANVLTF.

Ten or more counts support this clonotype. The rearrangement uses TRBV6-5 and TRBJ2-7, with 7 bases identical to TRBD1. Germline CDR1 reads MNHEY; CDR2 reads SVGAGI. The length of the CDR3 is 15 residues. Unmatched junction bases numbered 11, after V lost 2 bases and J lost 7 bases. The CDR3 loop is CASSYRGTARGEQYF. CDR3 in DNA: TGTGCCAGCAGTTACCGTGGGACAGCCCGGGGTGAGCAGTACTTC.

Only a few counts were recorded for this clonotype. V is TRBV7-2 and J is TRBJ1-2; D might be TRBD1 (6 bases). The CDR3 contains 13 residues. Trimming took off 2 bases at V and 3 bases at J, with 7 bases between the two ends. Germline V gives CDR1 SGHTA, CDR2 FQGNSA. The CDR3 sequence is CASSLRGDYGYTF. The DNA of the CDR3 is TGTGCCAGCAGCTTAAGGGGGGACTATGGCTACACCTTC. The complete variable domain, with remaining parts taken from reference TRBV7-2 and TRBJ1-2, reads GAGVSQSPSNKVTEKGKDVELRCDPISGHTALYWYRQSLGQGLEFLIYFQGNSAPDKSGLPSDRFSAERTGGSVSTLTIQRTQQEDSAVYLCASSLRGDYGYTFGSGTRLTVV.

This clonotype was found many times. The chain uses TRBV5-8 and TRBJ2-4, with TRBD2 identical over 11 bases. The CDR3 has 18 residues. Germline V gene sequence: CDR1 SGHTS, CDR2 YDEGEE. V lost 6 bases to trimming and J lost 0 bases; unmatched junction nucleotides: 11. CDR3: CASTEGTSGILAKNIQYF. In nucleotides, the CDR3 is TGTGCCAGCACCGAAGGGACTAGCGGTATTCTAGCCAAAAACATTCAGTACTTC.

This clonotype has at least ten counts. The gene calls are TRBV30 and TRBJ1-5, with no clear D. This CDR3 spans 13 amino acids. The V end was cut by 2 bases, the J end by 0 bases, with 5 bases between. CDR1 is GTSNPN and CDR2 is SVGIG in the germline V gene (reference sequence). The CDR3 DNA follows: TGTGCCTGGAGTCCGGATAGCAATCAGCCCCAGCATTTT. This gives the protein CAWSPDSNQPQHF. Based on the CDR3 plus reference TRBV30 and TRBJ1-5, the full variable domain is SQTIHQWPATLVQPVGSPLSLECTVEGTSNPNLYWYRQAAGRGLQLLFYSVGIGQISSEVPQNLSASRPQDRQFILSSKKLLLSDSGFYLCAWSPDSNQPQHFGDGTRLSIL.

This clonotype was found many times. The rearrangement joins TRBV12-3 or TRBV12-4 to TRBJ1-5, with D perhaps TRBD1 (5 bases). The germline V and J ends were trimmed by 6 bases and 0 bases, with 12 bases remaining between them. The CDR3 runs to 15 residues. The CDR3 sequence: CASRDPGDSNQPQHF. The DNA of the CDR3 is TGTGCCAGCAGAGACCCGGGGGATAGCAATCAGCCCCAGCATTTT.

As for this clonotype: This may arise from a read error, as a much more abundant clone is one base away. This sequence joins TRBV28 and TRBJ2-2, with D possibly TRBD1 on 5 matching bases. V was trimmed by 5 bases and J by 1 base, leaving 5 bases between them. Germline lookup yields CDR1 MDHEN and CDR2 SYDVKM. The CDR3 contains 13 residues. CDR3 coding DNA: TGTGCCAGCAGTGGACAGAACACCGGGGAGCTGTTTTTT. It codes for CASSGQNTGELFF.

This clonotype was seen ten or more times. This chain uses TRBV6-5 with TRBJ1-2, with a tentative D call TRBD1 (6 bases). The CDR3 consists of 14 residues. Germline values: CDR1 MNHEY, CDR2 SVGAGI. Trimming left V 5 bases short and J 8 bases short, with 18 bases between. The CDR3 DNA sequence: TGTGCCAGCAGTAGGACAGTTGTTTTATCGGGCTACACCTTC. This translates into CASSRTVVLSGYTF.

By share, this clonotype ranks as medium-sized (0.01 to 0.1%). CDR3 DNA: TGTGCCAGCACGGACCGCGTCTACGAGCAGTACTTC. Protein product: CASTDRVYEQYF. The chain combines TRBV25-1 with TRBJ2-7, with D unclear. Trimming took 7 bases from V and 3 from J, leaving 10 bases between them. The CDR3 consists of 12 residues. The germline V gene has CDR1 MGHDK and CDR2 SYGVNS.

This clonotype was observed many times. The rearrangement uses TRBV2 and TRBJ1-5, with a weak D call TRBD1 (5 bases). This CDR3 region has 15 residues. Germline V CDR1 and CDR2: SNHLY, FYNNEI. V was cut by 4 bases and J by 2 bases, with 12 bases left in between. CDR3 sequence reads: CASSGGVSGNQPQHF. The CDR3 DNA reads TGTGCCAGCAGTGGGGGGGTCTCGGGCAATCAGCCCCAGCATTTT.

This clonotype showed up just a few times. The chain employs TRBV9 and TRBJ1-4; tentative D call: TRBD1 (6 bases). The CDR3 is made up of 17 amino acids. The germline V gene encodes CDR1 SGDLS and CDR2 YYNGEE. V was shortened by 3 bases and J by 0 bases, with 15 bases between the two germline ends. The CDR3 is CASSASGTPATNEKLFF. CDR3 DNA sequence: TGTGCCAGCAGCGCATCCGGGACACCTGCAACTAATGAAAAACTGTTTTTT.

This clonotype was detected many times. The gene calls are TRBV20-1 and TRBJ1-4; a possible D gene is TRBD1 (5 bases). The CDR3 runs to 14 residues. CDR1 DFQATT and CDR2 SNEGSKA come from the germline V gene (reference sequence). V lost 0 bases and J 7 bases, leaving 12 bases between the germline ends. CDR3 in amino acids: CSARDRGESEKLFF. CDR3 bases: TGCAGTGCTAGAGATCGGGGGGAAAGTGAAAAACTGTTTTTT.

This clonotype was counted only a few times. The J gene is TRBJ1-4, the V gene TRBV5-1; 7 bases agree with TRBD1. CDR1 is SGHRS, CDR2 YFSETQ, per germline. Trimming took 0 bases from V and 4 from J; bases not matched to a gene: 3. The CDR3 is made up of 15 amino acids. The CDR3, as DNA: TGCGCCAGCAGCTTGGTACCAGGGGGTAATGAAAAACTGTTTTTT. Translated: CASSLVPGGNEKLFF.

In this sample, this clonotype turned up many times. The chain employs TRBV29-1 and TRBJ1-5, with TRBD1 as a possible D gene (5 bases). The germline V and J ends were trimmed by 7 bases and 4 bases, with 17 bases remaining between them. Germline loops: CDR1 SQVTM, CDR2 ANQGSEA. The CDR3 extends over 14 amino acids. CDR3 sequence reads: CSASTGGGNQPQHF. DNA for the CDR3: TGCAGCGCGTCGACCGGGGGTGGAAATCAGCCCCAGCATTTT.

This clonotype was detected ten times or more. J is TRBJ2-7 and V is TRBV7-2, with a possible D match to TRBD1 (6 bases). Germline CDR1 is SGHTA and CDR2 is FQGNSA. CDR3 size: 14 residues. V lost 5 bases and J 4 bases, leaving 15 bases between the germline ends. The DNA for the CDR3 is TGTGCCAGCAGCCCGAGGACAGTGGGGTACGAGCAGTACTTC. This sequence encodes CASSPRTVGYEQYF.

In its sample, this clonotype was seen many times. The chain couples TRBV7-2 to TRBJ1-1, with 9 positions matching TRBD1. The V gene end was trimmed by 2 bases and the J gene end by 1 base; junction bases not matched to a gene: 2. Germline V gives CDR1 SGHTA, CDR2 FQGNSA. The CDR3 sequence is 15 residues long. The CDR3 DNA follows: TGTGCCAGCAGCTTAACAGGGGGCCGGAACACTGAAGCTTTCTTT. Translated: CASSLTGGRNTEAFF.

In its sample, this clonotype was seen many times. The DNA for the CDR3 is TGTGCCAGCAGCTTGAGGAACACTGAAGCTTTCTTT. As protein: CASSLRNTEAFF. The J gene is TRBJ1-1, the V gene TRBV5-8; D remains unclear. Germline loops: CDR1 SGHTS, CDR2 YDEGEE. Trimming pared 1 base from V and 1 base from J, leaving 2 bases between. The CDR3 totals 12 residues.

About this clonotype: This may come from a read error, since a much larger clone is one base off. The rearrangement joins TRBV5-1 to TRBJ2-3; D is ambiguous. Germline V CDR1 and CDR2: SGHRS, YFSETQ. This CDR3 has 12 residues. With 8 bases removed from V and 6 bases from J, the gap between germline ends came to 13 bases. Here the CDR3 reads CARGILGDTQYF. CDR3 sequence (DNA): TGCGCCAGAGGTATCCTAGGTGATACGCAGTATTTT.

This clonotype was observed at least ten times. The chain has TRBV20-1 and TRBJ2-1; 9 nucleotides align to TRBD2. CDR1 is DFQATT, CDR2 SNEGSKA, per germline (reference sequence). This CDR3 comprises 15 residues. J lost 4 bases, V lost 6 bases, and 10 bases had no gene match. CDR3 region: CSARGSGGPYNEQFF. CDR3 sequence (DNA): TGCAGTGCCCGAGGGAGCGGGGGGCCGTACAATGAGCAGTTCTTC.

This clonotype was found many times. This chain links TRBV7-2 with TRBJ2-1, with 13 positions matching TRBD2. V lost 6 bases to trimming and J lost 2 bases; unmatched junction nucleotides: 10. The germline CDR1 and CDR2 sequences are SGHTA and FQGNSA. The CDR3 sequence is 18 residues long. CDR3 in DNA: TGTGCCAGCAGAGCCACACCGGGACTAGCGGGGCCCTACAATGAGCAGTTCTTC. Protein: CASRATPGLAGPYNEQFF. Using reference TRBV7-2 and TRBJ2-1 for the parts outside the CDR3, the full variable domain is GAGVSQSPSNKVTEKGKDVELRCDPISGHTALYWYRQSLGQGLEFLIYFQGNSAPDKSGLPSDRFSAERTGGSVSTLTIQRTQQEDSAVYLCASRATPGLAGPYNEQFFGPGTRLTVL.

This clonotype has ten or more counts. This rearrangement joins TRBV7-2 to TRBJ2-3, with 8 bases fitting TRBD2. The CDR3 sequence is 15 residues long. Germline CDR1 and CDR2: SGHTA and FQGNSA. V shed 6 bases, J shed 1 base, and the junction held 6 bases outside the gene matches. The DNA of the CDR3 is TGTGCCAGCAGTCGCGGGGGGCCCGGCACAGATACGCAGTATTTT. This sequence encodes CASSRGGPGTDTQYF.

This clonotype appeared many times. The CDR3 is CSVPIPDTQYF. The CDR3 bases are TGCAGTGTCCCCATCCCAGATACGCAGTATTTT. J is TRBJ2-3 and V is TRBV20-1; unclear D gene. The CDR3 length is 11 residues. Trimming took off 7 bases at V and 4 bases at J, with 9 bases between the two ends. Germline CDR1 reads DFQATT; CDR2 reads SNEGSKA (reference sequence).

This clonotype has at least ten counts. Written as DNA, the CDR3 is TGTGCCACCAGTGACCCTGGGACAGCATCCTATGGCTACACCTTC. Encoded protein: CATSDPGTASYGYTF. V and J are TRBV24-1 and TRBJ1-2; TRBD1 aligns across 7 bases. Germline lookup yields CDR1 KGHDR and CDR2 SFDVKD. This CDR3 has 15 residues. Trimming at V came to 4 bases and at J to 4 bases, leaving 8 bases not matched to a gene.